These 15 T cell receptor beta chains share one sample of origin, sequenced in a study of T cells of healthy individuals. MiXCR was run by TCRdb on the 5' RACE reads, yielding one entry per CDR3 protein. Here the sample spans over 40,000 distinct CDR3 sequences, 4% to 5.5% being singletons. The receptor source for this set is a human donor in good health.

The sample holds many counts of this clonotype. The rearrangement joins TRBV4-2 to TRBJ2-3; 8 nucleotides agree with TRBD1. CDR1 LGHNA and CDR2 YNFKEQ come from the germline V gene. The V gene end was trimmed by 2 bases and the J gene end by 9 bases; junction bases not matched to a gene: 13. This CDR3 comprises 16 residues. Here the CDR3 reads CASSQPKRRTGPTQYF. As DNA, the CDR3 is TGTGCCAGCAGCCAACCGAAGAGAAGGACAGGGCCGACGCAGTATTTT.

This clonotype was recorded at least ten times. The junction and the germline gene differ at one end; a read error may be behind it. V is TRBV7-2 and J is TRBJ2-1; 10 nucleotides align to TRBD2. The length of the CDR3 is 13 residues. CDR1 and CDR2 from the germline V gene are SGHTA and FQGNSA. The CDR3 here is CASSLAGVNEQFF. CDR3 bases: TGTGCCAGCAGCCTAGCGGGGGTCAATGAGCAGTTCTTC. Supplemented by reference TRBV7-2 and TRBJ2-1, the full variable domain reads GAGVSQSPSNKVTEKGKDVELRCDPISGHTALYWYRQSLGQGLEFLIYFQGNSAPDKSGLPSDRFSAERTGGSVSTLTIQRTQQEDSAVYLCASSLAGVNEQFFGPGTRLTVL.

This clonotype was detected many times. This chain links TRBV4-1 with TRBJ1-1; no clear D gene. The CDR3 runs 18 residues. V lost 4 bases, J lost 1 base, and 22 bases lay in between. Germline CDR1 is MGHRA and CDR2 is YSYEKL. The CDR3 region has the DNA TGCGCCAGCAGCCCAACCTTCCCGGAAGCGTCCAAGAACACTGAAGCTTTCTTT. As protein: CASSPTFPEASKNTEAFF.

This chain links TRBV3-1 with TRBJ2-2; D call uncertain. From germline, CDR1 is LGHDT and CDR2 YNNKEL (reference sequence). V was cut by 3 bases and J by 2 bases, with 10 bases left in between. This CDR3 has 15 amino acids. CDR3 DNA: TGTGCCAGCAGCCACATACCCAGAAACACCGGGGAGCTGTTTTTT. Protein: CASSHIPRNTGELFF.

This clonotype was counted a few times. The CDR3 coding sequence is TGTGCCAGCAAACAGGGAAGCTATGGCTACACCTTC. Translated, it gives CASKQGSYGYTF. The rearrangement joins TRBV4-2 to TRBJ1-2, with D tentatively TRBD1 (6 bases). Trimming removed 7 bases from V and 4 bases from J, with 10 bases in between. The CDR3 loop spans 12 amino acids. CDR1 is LGHNA, CDR2 YNFKEQ, per germline.

The sample holds many counts of this clonotype. The V call is TRBV30, the J call TRBJ1-5; D call uncertain. The CDR3 consists of 14 residues. Trimming took 3 bases from V and 7 from J, leaving 16 bases between them. The germline V gene has CDR1 GTSNPN and CDR2 SVGIG (reference sequence). The DNA for the CDR3 is TGTGCCTGGAGCGTCGGAGGCCGGGGACAGCCCCAGCATTTT. Its translation: CAWSVGGRGQPQHF.

This clonotype was seen ten or more times. The genes are TRBV11-2 and TRBJ2-5, with D tentatively TRBD2 (5 bases). CDR1 and CDR2 (germline): SGHAT, FQNNGV. CDR3 size: 15 residues. V lost 1 base and J 2 bases, leaving 11 bases between the germline ends. CDR3 sequence reads: CASSLAWTGQETQYF. The DNA for the CDR3 is TGTGCCAGCAGCTTAGCCTGGACGGGACAAGAGACCCAGTACTTC.

The rearrangement joins TRBV30 to TRBJ1-1; no clear D gene. The germline V and J ends were trimmed by 3 bases and 6 bases, with 8 bases remaining between them. CDR1 GTSNPN and CDR2 SVGIG come from the germline V gene (reference sequence). CDR3 length equals 11 residues. The DNA of the CDR3 is TGTGCCTGGAGCCGGGTCGCTGAAGCTTTCTTT. This sequence encodes CAWSRVAEAFF.

This clonotype was observed a few times. CDR3 in amino acids: CASSLTSEAASGELFF. CDR3 DNA sequence: TGTGCCAGCAGCCTAACTTCTGAGGCGGCTTCCGGGGAGCTGTTTTTT. V usage is TRBV7-6 and J usage is TRBJ2-2; D is undetermined. The CDR3 sequence is 16 residues long. Germline assignment: CDR1 SGHVS and CDR2 FNYEAQ. Trimming removed 5 bases at V and 6 bases at J, with 19 bases between.

This clonotype was observed many times. The chain uses TRBV30 and TRBJ2-3; tentatively, D is TRBD2 (6 bases). V lost 1 base and J lost 0, with 11 bases in between. In germline, CDR1 is GTSNPN, CDR2 SVGIG (reference sequence). The CDR3 is 15 residues long. CDR3 nucleotide sequence: TGTGCCTGGAGTGCGACTAGTGCGAGCACAGATACGCAGTATTTT. Amino acids: CAWSATSASTDTQYF.

The rearrangement uses TRBV19 and TRBJ1-5; D call uncertain. Trimming removed 3 bases at V and 2 bases at J, with 8 bases between. Per germline, CDR1 LNHDA and CDR2 SQIVND (reference sequence). CDR3 length: 14 residues. The CDR3 sequence: CASSIGYGNQPQHF. Here the CDR3 DNA reads TGTGCCAGTAGTATCGGGTATGGCAATCAGCCCCAGCATTTT.

Here the CDR3 DNA reads TGTGCCAGCAGTCAAGAAGGGGGCGCGGAAAACACTGAAGCTTTCTTT. This sequence encodes CASSQEGGAENTEAFF. The chain carries TRBV6-6 and TRBJ1-1, with TRBD1 matching over 7 bases. Losses at the gene ends were 5 bases for V and 2 bases for J; bases not matched to a gene: 11. This CDR3 contains 16 residues. The germline V gene encodes CDR1 MNHNY and CDR2 SVGAGI (reference sequence).

This clonotype was counted many times. The chain carries TRBV6-6 and TRBJ1-5, with TRBD1 identical over 8 bases. V shed 5 bases, J shed 6 bases, and the junction held 3 bases outside the gene matches. Germline V CDR1 and CDR2: MNHNY, SVGAGI (reference sequence). This CDR3 comprises 13 residues. The CDR3 DNA sequence: TGTGCCAGCAGTCAACAGGGGGTTCAGCCCCAGCATTTT. This gives the protein CASSQQGVQPQHF.

This clonotype was detected ten times or more. DNA of the CDR3: TGTGCCAGCAGCTTGGTTAATGAAAAACTGTTTTTT. Amino acid sequence: CASSLVNEKLFF. V gene TRBV5-6 combines with J gene TRBJ1-4; D is ambiguous. The length of the CDR3 is 12 residues. V dropped 0 bases and J dropped 4 bases, with 1 base sitting between them. From germline, CDR1 is SGHDT and CDR2 YYEEEE.

This clonotype was counted ten times or more. This sequence joins TRBV29-1 and TRBJ2-7, with D uncertain. Trimming removed 7 bases from V and 6 bases from J, with 13 bases in between. Germline V CDR1 and CDR2: SQVTM, ANQGSEA. This CDR3 comprises 11 residues. CDR3 sequence: CSAVRLGEQYF. The CDR3 DNA sequence: TGCAGCGCTGTCCGCTTGGGCGAGCAGTACTTC.